These 13 T cell receptor beta chains share one sample of origin, sequenced in a study of blood T cell repertoires in COVID-19. Libraries were prepared by immunoSEQ multiplex PCR; TCRdb keeps only in-frame clonotypes and omits some of them. The data hold some 150,000 clones, with 84% observed a single time. The sample comprised peripheral blood. Source of these receptors: a man aged 40-55 years who had recovered from COVID-19.

V and J are TRBV4-2 and TRBJ1-1, with 10 positions matching TRBD1. With V trimmed by 4 bases and J by 7 bases, 12 bases remained unmatched. Germline loops: CDR1 LGHNA, CDR2 YNFKEQ. The CDR3 contains 16 residues. This CDR3 is CASSPNGQGVGSEAFF. CDR3 DNA sequence: TGTGCCAGCAGCCCCAACGGACAGGGGGTTGGTAGTGAAGCTTTCTTT.

In this sample, this clone turned up a few times. This chain joins TRBV7-8 and TRBJ2-1; tentatively, D is TRBD1 (6 bases). The CDR3 consists of 15 residues. The germline CDR1 and CDR2 sequences are SGHVS and FQNEAQ. V lost 6 bases, J lost 0 bases, and 12 bases lay in between. This CDR3 reads CASRQTGSSYNEQFF. The CDR3 DNA follows: TGTGCCAGCAGGCAAACAGGGAGCTCCTACAATGAGCAGTTCTTC.

The CDR3 sequence is CASSPAGRAGNTIYF. The DNA for the CDR3 is TGTGCCAGCAGCCCAGCAGGGCGCGCTGGAAACACCATATATTTT. The V call is TRBV7-9, the J call TRBJ1-3; tentatively, D is TRBD1 (5 bases). The CDR3 has 15 amino acids. The V end was cut by 5 bases, the J end by 2 bases, with 13 bases between. From germline, CDR1 is SEHNR and CDR2 FQNEAQ (reference sequence).

In this sample, this clone turned up a few times. J is TRBJ2-7 and V is TRBV7-2; 8 bases are shared with TRBD2. The V segment lost 5 bases and the J segment 4 bases; nucleotides outside the gene matches: 7. The CDR3 spans 14 residues. Germline assignment: CDR1 SGHTA and CDR2 FQGNSA. The chain's CDR3 is CASSPAGVRYEQYF. CDR3 bases: TGTGCCAGCAGCCCAGCGGGAGTTAGGTACGAGCAGTACTTC.

The V gene is TRBV6-5, the J gene TRBJ2-1; the match to TRBD2 covers 8 bases. The V gene's germline CDR1 is MNHEY and CDR2 SVGAGI. Trimming took 6 bases from V and 7 from J; bases not matched to a gene: 8. This CDR3 has 14 residues. The CDR3 DNA sequence: TGTGCCAGCAGCCCAGCGGGAGTCAGAAATGAGCAGTTCTTC. Translating it yields CASSPAGVRNEQFF.

The chain carries TRBV5-4 and TRBJ1-5, with unresolved D. The V end was cut by 0 bases, the J end by 2 bases, with 6 bases between. CDR1 and CDR2 (germline): SGHNT, YYREEE (reference sequence). The CDR3 spans 14 residues. The CDR3 region has the DNA TGTGCCAGCAGCTTGGCCGGGGGCAATCAGCCCCAGCATTTT. It codes for CASSLAGGNQPQHF.

This clone came up many times. This chain links TRBV21-1 with TRBJ1-6; the D segment call TRBD1 is taken from the table without a DNA check. TRBV21-1 counts as a pseudogene. The CDR3 covers 16 residues. The CDR3 reads CASHEGTGIYPSPLHF. The DNA for the CDR3 is TGTGCCAGCCATGAGGGGACAGGGATTTACCCTTCACCCCTCCACTTT.

This chain joins TRBV5-6 and TRBJ1-5; 8 nucleotides agree with TRBD1. From germline, CDR1 is SGHDT and CDR2 YYEEEE. The CDR3 totals 14 residues. The junction had 4 bases not matched to a gene; V was cut back by 2 bases and J by 6 bases. CDR3 DNA sequence: TGTGCCAGCAGCTTAGGACAGGGCAGTCAGCCCCAGCATTTT. Its protein is CASSLGQGSQPQHF. Full variable domain (rest looked up from reference TRBV5-6 and TRBJ1-5): DAGVTQSPTHLIKTRGQQVTLRCSPKSGHDTVSWYQQALGQGPQFIFQYYEEEERQRGNFPDRFSGHQFPNYSSELNVNALLLGDSALYLCASSLGQGSQPQHFGDGTRLSIL.

This clone was seen only once. This may come from a read error, since a much larger clone is one base off. The V gene is TRBV7-9, the J gene TRBJ2-1; 7 bases fit TRBD1. The germline V gene encodes CDR1 SEHNR and CDR2 FQNEAQ (reference sequence). The CDR3 sequence is 14 residues long. Unmatched junction bases numbered 1, after V lost 5 bases and J lost 0 bases. The CDR3 DNA follows: TGTGCCAGCAGCCGGGACAGCTCCTACAATGAGCAGTTCTTC. It is translated as CASSRDSSYNEQFF.

CDR3 residues: CATSDLHVSYEQYF. The CDR3 region has the DNA TGTGCCACCAGTGATTTGCATGTCAGCTACGAGCAGTACTTC. The V call is TRBV24-1, the J call TRBJ2-7; D is undetermined. The CDR3 runs to 14 residues. Germline CDR1 and CDR2: KGHDR and SFDVKD. V was pared by 0 bases and J by 3 bases, with 8 bases between.

The chain couples TRBV27 to TRBJ1-1; D gene unclear. V was clipped by 8 bases and J by 10 bases, with 11 bases between them. There are 10 residues in the CDR3. The germline V gene has CDR1 MNHEY and CDR2 SMNVEV (reference sequence). CDR3 bases: TGTGCCAGCGGCCGGGATCGAGCTTTCTTT. Encoded protein: CASGRDRAFF.

The V and J genes are TRBV2 and TRBJ2-1, with a tentative D call TRBD2 (6 bases). CDR3 length equals 15 residues. Trimming took 1 base from V and 4 from J, leaving 11 bases between them. CDR1 is SNHLY and CDR2 is FYNNEI in the germline V gene. CDR3 sequence: CASSEGREKYNEQFF. The DNA of the CDR3 is TGTGCCAGCAGTGAAGGTCGGGAGAAATACAATGAGCAGTTCTTC.

This clone appeared once. The genes are TRBV5-5 and TRBJ1-2; possible D gene TRBD1, 5 bases. CDR1 and CDR2 (germline): SGHKS, YYEKEE (reference sequence). CDR3 length equals 16 residues. V lost 0 bases, J lost 2 bases, and 14 bases lay in between. CDR3 in amino acids: CASSLVPLGGNYGYTF. The CDR3 DNA sequence: TGTGCCAGCAGCTTGGTGCCACTTGGGGGGAACTATGGCTACACCTTC.